This T cell receptor beta chain was observed in a study of T cells after yellow fever vaccination. Study-wide findings and caveats: The CD4 and CD8 compartments had a small share of their clonotypes in common.

The TCR cDNA carried a universal primer site and UMIs from 5'RACE template switching. A single record per CDR3 protein comes from TCRdb applying MiXCR to the 5' RACE reads. This sample has approximately 61,000 distinct CDR3 sequences, with around 6.5% found just once. The CDR3 sequence is 14 residues long. Germline V gene sequence: CDR1 SEHNR, CDR2 FQNEAQ (reference sequence). The V end lost 7 bases, the J end lost 4 bases, and 16 bases lay between the germline ends. For this clonotype: Antigen unknown.

The sample in question was CD8+ T cells sorted from PBMCs, obtained on the day of the first yellow fever vaccination. The chain carries TRBV7-9 and TRBJ1-2, with D unresolved. The sequence came from a young man who received the YFV17D yellow fever vaccine. CDR3: CASNKNGRPYGYTF. The CDR3 bases are TGTGCCAGCAATAAGAACGGACGGCCCTATGGCTACACCTTC.